The 27 T cell receptor beta chains below all came from one sample that was sequenced in a study of regulatory T cells in long-lasting Graves disease. Researchers made TCR beta libraries by using iRepertoire HTBI primers and running Arm-PCR on CDR3 regions. TCRdb passed the multiplex PCR reads through MiXCR, listing each CDR3 protein once. The top ten hold over 11% of the sample, which has 400,000 to 500,000 distinct CDR3 sequences, under 25% seen once. The sample's time point: persistent/refractory GD, antithyroid drugs over 5 years with positive TRAb. Preparation of the TCR library used RNA extracted from PBMCs. The sequencing here drew on peripheral blood mononuclear cells (PBMCs), taken when the disease was refractory, from a patient treated with antithyroid drugs. The receptors derive from a female donor with Graves disease.

This clonotype was counted a few times. The chain recombines TRBV4-1 with TRBJ1-5; TRBD1 might be the D (5 bases). From germline, CDR1 is MGHRA and CDR2 YSYEKL. The CDR3 contains 15 residues. The V end was cut by 1 base, the J end by 1 base, with 8 bases between. The CDR3 DNA follows: TGCGCCAGCAGCCAAGGCAGGGACAGCAATCAGCCCCAGCATTTT. This codes for CASSQGRDSNQPQHF.

This clonotype has a handful of counts. A much larger clonotype is one base distant, so this may be a read error. The chain employs TRBV2 and TRBJ2-7; a possible D gene is TRBD1 (6 bases). Per germline, CDR1 SNHLY and CDR2 FYNNEI. The V gene lost 6 bases and the J gene lost 3 bases, with 18 bases spanning the gap. The CDR3 sequence is 15 residues long. The CDR3 DNA reads as TGTGCCAGCAGGACCGGGACAAGGGGAAACTACGAGCAGTACTTC. As protein: CASRTGTRGNYEQYF.

This clonotype turned up a few times. The chain combines TRBV5-1 with TRBJ2-7; possible D gene TRBD2, 5 bases. From germline, CDR1 is SGHRS and CDR2 YFSETQ. The CDR3 totals 11 residues. V was pared by 4 bases and J by 8 bases, with 10 bases between. In DNA, the CDR3 is TGCGCCAGCAGCCCGGACTCTAAGCAGTACTTC. Its protein product is CASSPDSKQYF.

J is TRBJ2-3 and V is TRBV6-5, with D possibly matching TRBD1 (6 bases). Germline-derived CDR1 and CDR2 are MNHEY and SVGAGI. This CDR3 comprises 15 residues. Trimming took 3 bases from V and 4 from J, leaving 14 bases between them. CDR3 region: CASSYQVAGADTQYF. CDR3 DNA: TGTGCCAGCAGTTATCAGGTAGCAGGGGCAGATACGCAGTATTTT.

This clonotype showed up many times. This chain connects TRBV2 to TRBJ1-1; weak D call: TRBD1 (5 bases). In germline, CDR1 is SNHLY, CDR2 FYNNEI. Trimming took 6 bases from V and 4 from J, leaving 12 bases between them. This CDR3 has 13 residues. The CDR3 sequence: CASSAAGGTEAFF. In DNA, the CDR3 is TGTGCCAGCAGCGCGGCGGGGGGCACTGAAGCTTTCTTT.

This clonotype was recorded many times. The CDR3 nucleotides read TGTGCCAGCACCTCAGGCGGGGAGCTGTTTTTT. Its translation is CASTSGGELFF. V is TRBV6-4 and J is TRBJ2-2; D uncertain. Germline lookup yields CDR1 MRHNA and CDR2 SNTAGT. This CDR3 has 11 residues. Trimming stripped 7 bases from V and 7 bases from J, with 7 bases between.

This clonotype was seen a few times. The chain is built from TRBV3-1 and TRBJ1-5; D ambiguous. Germline V gene sequence: CDR1 LGHDT, CDR2 YNNKEL (reference sequence). V lost 0 bases and J 6 bases, leaving 6 bases between the germline ends. CDR3 length: 13 amino acids. CDR3 sequence: CASSQDIGQPQHF. The CDR3 nucleotides read TGTGCCAGCAGCCAAGATATTGGTCAGCCCCAGCATTTT.

This chain joins TRBV7-2 and TRBJ2-7, with 9 bases that match TRBD2. The germline CDR1 and CDR2 sequences are SGHTA and FQGNSA. The CDR3 is 15 residues long. The ends lost 2 bases at V and 3 bases at J; junction bases unmatched: 5. Here the CDR3 DNA reads TGTGCCAGCAGCTTACAAGCGGGGGGAAACTACGAGCAGTACTTC. It yields the protein CASSLQAGGNYEQYF. Using reference TRBV7-2 and TRBJ2-7 for the parts outside the CDR3, the full variable domain is GAGVSQSPSNKVTEKGKDVELRCDPISGHTALYWYRQSLGQGLEFLIYFQGNSAPDKSGLPSDRFSAERTGGSVSTLTIQRTQQEDSAVYLCASSLQAGGNYEQYFGPGTRLTVT.

This clonotype has a count of ten or more. CDR3: CASSEAPGLPQYF. In DNA, the CDR3 is TGTGCCAGCAGTGAAGCTCCCGGACTGCCCCAGTACTTC. This rearrangement joins TRBV2 to TRBJ2-5; weak D call: TRBD2 (5 bases). Trimming removed 0 bases from V and 9 bases from J, with 11 bases in between. CDR1 is SNHLY, CDR2 FYNNEI, per germline. The CDR3 is made up of 13 amino acids.

Comments on this clonotype: A much larger clone lies a single base off, so this may be a read error. This chain joins TRBV6-2 or TRBV6-3 and TRBJ2-5; 9 nucleotides agree with TRBD2. The CDR3 totals 16 residues. Germline-derived CDR1 and CDR2 are MNHEY and SVGEGT. The CDR3 nucleotides are TGTGTCAGCAGTTTAGCGGGAGTCGGGACAGAAGAGACCCAGTACTTC. This codes for CVSSLAGVGTEETQYF.

This clonotype was seen more than once but under ten times. The chain carries TRBV7-9 and TRBJ2-3; possibly TRBD2 for D (7 bases). Germline loops: CDR1 SEHNR, CDR2 FQNEAQ (reference sequence). The CDR3 extends over 17 amino acids. Trimming took 5 bases from V and 4 from J, leaving 22 bases between them. Here the CDR3 DNA reads TGTGCCAGCAGCCCACCGGGGGCGGGGGCCCTCGCAGATACGCAGTATTTT. Its translation: CASSPPGAGALADTQYF.

Ten or more counts support this clonotype. The V call is TRBV12-3 or TRBV12-4, the J call TRBJ2-5; TRBD2 is a possible D gene (6 bases). The CDR3 length is 13 residues. The germline V and J ends were trimmed by 6 bases and 5 bases, with 13 bases remaining between them. The CDR3 reads CASSQAEGETQYF. CDR3 nucleotides: TGTGCCAGCAGCCAAGCGGAGGGGGAGACCCAGTACTTC.

J is TRBJ2-1 and V is TRBV20-1, with 10 bases that match TRBD2. CDR1 DFQATT and CDR2 SNEGSKA come from the germline V gene (reference sequence). With 6 bases clipped from V and 10 bases from J, the junction kept 15 bases outside the gene matches. This CDR3 is built from 15 residues. The CDR3 DNA reads TGCAGTGCGCCCTCGCCAGCGGGAGGGCTAGGGGAGCAGTTCTTC. This codes for CSAPSPAGGLGEQFF.

At least ten counts were recorded for this clonotype. The V call is TRBV28, the J call TRBJ1-1, with unresolved D. The length of the CDR3 is 11 residues. The germline V and J ends were trimmed by 5 bases and 8 bases, with 9 bases remaining between them. The germline V gene encodes CDR1 MDHEN and CDR2 SYDVKM. This chain's CDR3 is CASSLAVEAFF. Written as DNA, the CDR3 is TGTGCCAGCAGTCTTGCCGTGGAAGCTTTCTTT.

The chain has TRBV28 and TRBJ2-5; D remains ambiguous. Germline V gives CDR1 MDHEN, CDR2 SYDVKM. The CDR3 runs 17 residues. V lost 2 bases and J 4 bases, leaving 20 bases between the germline ends. The CDR3 coding sequence is TGTGCCAGCAGTTTAGAGTCTAGAAGGGATGTGCGAGAGACCCAGTACTTC. Translated, it gives CASSLESRRDVRETQYF.

This clonotype was counted only a few times. The chain recombines TRBV7-9 with TRBJ1-5; D not resolved. V lost 5 bases to trimming and J lost 3 bases, with 11 bases between them. The CDR3 spans 14 residues. The germline V gene encodes CDR1 SEHNR and CDR2 FQNEAQ (reference sequence). The CDR3 nucleotides read TGTGCCAGCAGCCCACCTCTTCTCAATCAGCCCCAGCATTTT. It codes for CASSPPLLNQPQHF.

Many counts were recorded for this clonotype. This chain connects TRBV28 to TRBJ1-4; a weak D match, TRBD1 (6 bases). Germline loops: CDR1 MDHEN, CDR2 SYDVKM. Trimming took off 5 bases at V and 0 bases at J, with 13 bases between the two ends. The CDR3 totals 16 residues. CDR3 amino acids: CASSPLRQATNEKLFF. The CDR3 nucleotides read TGTGCCAGCAGTCCACTCAGACAGGCAACTAATGAAAAACTGTTTTTT.

There are many counts of this clonotype. The chain has TRBV7-9 and TRBJ1-1; D unresolved. CDR1 and CDR2 (germline): SEHNR, FQNEAQ (reference sequence). CDR3 size: 14 residues. V lost 5 bases, J lost 0 bases, and 10 bases lay in between. CDR3 in amino acids: CASSRRELNTEAFF. The CDR3 nucleotides read TGTGCCAGCAGCCGACGCGAGCTGAACACTGAAGCTTTCTTT. The whole variable domain, remainder taken from reference TRBV7-9 and TRBJ1-1, is DTGVSQNPRHKITKRGQNVTFRCDPISEHNRLYWYRQTLGQGPEFLTYFQNEAQLEKSRLLSDRFSAERPKGSFSTLEIQRTEQGDSAMYLCASSRRELNTEAFFGQGTRLTVV.

This rearrangement joins TRBV7-9 to TRBJ2-5, with D maybe TRBD1 (7 bases). This CDR3 region has 15 residues. Looked up from germline, CDR1 is SEHNR and CDR2 is FQNEAQ (reference sequence). V lost 5 bases to trimming and J lost 5 bases, with 18 bases between them. The CDR3 here is CASSPGQRGGETQYF. CDR3 nucleotides: TGTGCCAGCAGCCCGGGACAGCGTGGGGGGGAGACCCAGTACTTC.

This clonotype was seen many times. The chain uses TRBV19 and TRBJ1-1; 9 nucleotides match TRBD1. This CDR3 spans 16 amino acids. V lost 5 bases and J lost 4; bases outside the gene matches: 11. From germline, CDR1 is LNHDA and CDR2 SQIVND (reference sequence). CDR3 loop: CASSLRDRAASTEAFF. CDR3 in DNA: TGTGCCAGTAGTCTCCGGGACAGGGCGGCGAGCACTGAAGCTTTCTTT.

This rearrangement joins TRBV5-1 to TRBJ1-4; 10 nucleotides match TRBD1. Unmatched junction bases numbered 8, after V lost 0 bases and J lost 12 bases. CDR3 size: 15 residues. Germline lookup yields CDR1 SGHRS and CDR2 YFSETQ. The CDR3 here is CASSLDGTGARELFF. DNA for the CDR3: TGCGCCAGCAGCTTGGACGGGACAGGGGCGCGTGAACTGTTTTTT.

Turning to this clonotype: Sequence at one end of the junction differs from germline and may be a read error. The V call is TRBV12-3 or TRBV12-4, the J call TRBJ2-7; 9 nucleotides agree with TRBD1. There are 12 residues in the CDR3. Here the CDR3 reads CPSSRTGDEQYF. CDR3 coding DNA: TGTCCCAGCAGTAGGACAGGGGACGAGCAGTACTTC.

V is TRBV11-2 and J is TRBJ2-2; D not resolved. The CDR3 is made up of 14 amino acids. V shed 8 bases and J shed 4 bases, with 14 bases lying between them. The V gene's germline CDR1 is SGHAT and CDR2 FQNNGV. The CDR3 here is CASQDRSGTGELFF. The CDR3 nucleotides are TGTGCCAGCCAAGATCGCTCGGGCACCGGGGAGCTGTTTTTT.

This clonotype was picked up many times. This chain joins TRBV12-3 or TRBV12-4 and TRBJ2-7; 12 bases match TRBD1. The ends lost 3 bases at V and 6 bases at J; junction bases unmatched: 3. This CDR3 region has 14 residues. The CDR3 region is CASSFGTGGFEQYF. CDR3 bases: TGTGCCAGCAGTTTTGGGACAGGGGGCTTCGAGCAGTACTTC.

This clonotype was observed many times. This rearrangement joins TRBV2 to TRBJ2-1; 10 bases line up with TRBD2. The CDR3 runs 16 residues. Per germline, CDR1 SNHLY and CDR2 FYNNEI. The junction had 4 bases not matched to a gene; V was cut back by 5 bases and J by 0 bases. This chain's CDR3 is CASSSSGSASYNEQFF. In nucleotides, the CDR3 is TGTGCCAGCAGTTCTAGCGGGAGTGCCTCCTACAATGAGCAGTTCTTC.

In this sample, this clonotype turned up many times. This chain links TRBV12-3 or TRBV12-4 with TRBJ1-3; D is uncertain. The V end lost 0 bases, the J end lost 4 bases, and 16 bases lay between the germline ends. The CDR3 totals 17 residues. The DNA for the CDR3 is TGTGCCAGCAGTTTAGCGCTCGGGCCTGGATCAGGAAACACCATATATTTT. It encodes CASSLALGPGSGNTIYF.

The CDR3 loop reads CASSQGQWGLDTEAFF. The CDR3 nucleotides read TGTGCCAGCAGCCAAGGCCAGTGGGGCCTGGACACTGAAGCTTTCTTT. The chain recombines TRBV14 with TRBJ1-1; weak D call: TRBD1 (5 bases). Looked up from germline, CDR1 is SGHDN and CDR2 is FVKESK. CDR3 length: 16 residues. Trimming took off 1 base at V and 3 bases at J, with 15 bases between the two ends.